Below are 6 T cell receptor beta chains sequenced from a single sample in a study of cytomegalovirus exposure and HLA in healthy donors. Both 60 Vbeta primers and 13 Jbeta primers went into the PCR. Libraries were prepared by immunoSEQ multiplex PCR; TCRdb keeps only in-frame clonotypes and omits some of them. The sample totals some 130,000 clones. Sequenced input: PBMCs. The receptors here all came from a young man in good health and CMV-seronegative.

The chain links TRBV11-3 to TRBJ1-2; D perhaps matches TRBD1 (6 bases). The CDR3 loop spans 14 amino acids. Germline CDR1 SGHNT, CDR2 YENEEA. Trimming pared 5 bases from V and 8 bases from J, leaving 18 bases between. CDR3 protein: CASSLNRAGRGYTF. The DNA of the CDR3 is TGTGCCAGCAGCCTCAACAGGGCCGGTCGGGGCTACACCTTC.

The rearrangement uses TRBV6-1 and TRBJ1-2, with a weak D call TRBD1 (5 bases). Between the trimmed V and J ends, which lost 4 bases and 4 bases, there was a span of 16 bases. The CDR3 is made up of 15 amino acids. Germline loops: CDR1 MNHNS, CDR2 SASEGT. The CDR3 loop reads CASSVTGRVGYGYTF. In nucleotides, the CDR3 is TGTGCCAGCAGTGTGACTGGCAGGGTGGGCTATGGCTACACCTTC.

The CDR3: CASRLRGQDPFF. The CDR3 bases are TGTGCAAGTCGCTTAAGGGGTCAGGACCCTTTCTTT. The V gene is TRBV12-2, the J gene TRBJ1-1; TRBD1, the table's D call, was not compared with the DNA. TRBV12-2 constitutes a pseudogene. The CDR3 has 12 amino acids.

The chain uses TRBV6-5 and TRBJ2-7; tentative D call: TRBD1 (6 bases). Germline V gives CDR1 MNHEY, CDR2 SVGAGI. With 7 bases removed from V and 6 bases from J, the gap between germline ends came to 22 bases. CDR3 length equals 15 residues. This chain's CDR3 is CASKDRIRGSSEQYF. The CDR3 nucleotides read TGTGCCAGCAAAGACAGGATTAGGGGTTCGTCCGAGCAGTACTTC.

The chain joins TRBV7-9 to TRBJ2-7; 8 bases line up with TRBD1. The V and J ends lost 3 bases and 5 bases, in that order; junction bases with no gene match: 6. This CDR3 has 14 residues. CDR1 SEHNR and CDR2 FQNEAQ come from the germline V gene (reference sequence). CDR3 in DNA: TGTGCCAGCAGCTTGCCGGGACAGGCGGACGAGCAGTACTTC. Translated, it gives CASSLPGQADEQYF.

The chain recombines TRBV5-1 with TRBJ2-7; 9 nucleotides agree with TRBD1. Germline V lookup: CDR1 SGHRS, CDR2 YFSETQ. The CDR3 is 15 amino acids. The trim removed 3 bases at V and 5 bases at J, leaving 9 bases unmatched. CDR3 residues: CASSSETGGFNEQYF. The CDR3 DNA sequence: TGCGCCAGCAGCTCCGAGACAGGGGGTTTCAACGAGCAGTACTTC.